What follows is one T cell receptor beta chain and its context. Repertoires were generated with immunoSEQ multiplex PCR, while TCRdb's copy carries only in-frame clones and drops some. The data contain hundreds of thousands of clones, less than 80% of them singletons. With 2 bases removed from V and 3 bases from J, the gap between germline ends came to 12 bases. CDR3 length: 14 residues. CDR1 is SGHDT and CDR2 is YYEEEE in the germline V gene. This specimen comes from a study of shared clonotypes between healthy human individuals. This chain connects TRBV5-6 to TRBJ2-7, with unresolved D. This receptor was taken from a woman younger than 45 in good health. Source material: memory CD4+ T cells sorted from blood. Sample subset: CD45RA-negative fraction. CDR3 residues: CASSFQKPNYEQYF. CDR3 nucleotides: TGTGCCAGCAGCTTCCAAAAACCTAACTACGAGCAGTACTTC. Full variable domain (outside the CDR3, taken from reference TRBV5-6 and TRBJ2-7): DAGVTQSPTHLIKTRGQQVTLRCSPKSGHDTVSWYQQALGQGPQFIFQYYEEEERQRGNFPDRFSGHQFPNYSSELNVNALLLGDSALYLCASSFQKPNYEQYFGPGTRLTVT.